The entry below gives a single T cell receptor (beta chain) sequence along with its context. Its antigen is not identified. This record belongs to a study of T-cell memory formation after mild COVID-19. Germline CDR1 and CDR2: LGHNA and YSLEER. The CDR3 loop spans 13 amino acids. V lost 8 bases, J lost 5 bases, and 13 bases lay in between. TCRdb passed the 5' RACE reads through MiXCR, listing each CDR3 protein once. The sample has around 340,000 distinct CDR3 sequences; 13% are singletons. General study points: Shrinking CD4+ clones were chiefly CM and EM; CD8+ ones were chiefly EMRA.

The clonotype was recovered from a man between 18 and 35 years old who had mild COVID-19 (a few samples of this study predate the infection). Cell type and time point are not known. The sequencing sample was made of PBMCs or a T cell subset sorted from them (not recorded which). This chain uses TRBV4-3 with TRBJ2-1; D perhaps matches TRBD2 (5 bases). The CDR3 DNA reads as TGCGCCAGCCCCAGAGGGCCCAACAATGAGCAGTTCTTC. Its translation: CASPRGPNNEQFF.